The present entry profiles one T cell receptor beta chain with its context. This specimen comes from a study of blood T cell repertoires in COVID-19. Study details: T cells, B-cell-depleted T cells, or PBMCs supplied cDNA or gDNA.

The CDR3 loop spans 11 amino acids. V was trimmed by 1 base and J by 8 bases, leaving 6 bases between them. Germline V gene sequence: CDR1 DFQATT, CDR2 SNEGSKA (reference sequence). This study enrolled people aged about 18 to 100 from around 26 US geographic areas. In assigning cohorts, the study relied on participant-reported clinical history. Among Cohort 3 donors, those recovered had two negative PCRs, clearance, or symptom resolution. The table came from immunoSEQ multiplex PCR; TCRdb's copy has only in-frame clones and leaves some out. The sample lists about 220,000 clones, 82% seen once, with about 3.7% in the top ten.

The source material was PBMCs or T cells enriched from blood (not recorded which). This TCR was sampled from a woman in her sixties or seventies who had recovered from COVID-19. The chain recombines TRBV20-1 with TRBJ2-1, with unresolved D. CDR3 nucleotides: TGCAGTGCTAGAGCGAGTCATGAGCAGTTCTTC. Protein product: CSARASHEQFF.